This passage covers 17 T cell receptor delta chains from one sample sequenced in a study of γδ T cells in repeated Plasmodium falciparum infection. Flow sorting of PBMC yielded separate Vgamma9/Vdelta2+ and Vdelta2-negative gammadelta T cell populations for bulk repertoire analysis. TCRdb reran clone calling via CATT on the multiplex PCR reads. The sample includes tens of thousands of delta-chain clones, around 1.4% of them seen just once. The sample comprised gamma-delta T cells from blood. The source of these receptors is a pool of human donors (malaria-infected and uninfected, not separated).

This clone appeared a few times. This likely stems from a read error, as it lies one base from a far larger clone. The identical CDR3 is also encoded by other nucleotide sequences in the sample. The chain combines TRDV1 with TRDJ1; tentative D call: TRDD3 (6 bases). This CDR3 comprises 22 residues. Germline assignment: CDR1 TSWWSYY and CDR2 QGS. Deletions cut 3 bases from V and 0 bases from J, with 32 bases between. The CDR3 DNA follows: TGTGCTCTTGGGGAGCTCAGATTGGTTGGGGGGCATGAACCTAAGTACACCGATAAACTCATCTTT. This gives the protein CALGELRLVGGHEPKYTDKLIF.

Points on this clone: The protein TCRdb gives is from a much larger clone and does not agree with this DNA's translation at residue 14, likely a read error; the protein shown here comes from the DNA. The J gene is uncalled and the V gene is TRDV1; the table's D call TRDD3 went unverified against the DNA. This CDR3 is built from 16 residues. Germline V gene sequence: CDR1 TSWWSYY, CDR2 QGS. The CDR3 reads CALGELPLLYTDKPIF. The CDR3 DNA sequence: TGTGCTCTTGGGGAACTTCCTCTTTTGTACACCGATAAACCCATCTTT.

This clone came up a few times. The protein in TCRdb stems from a much larger clone and differs at residue 22 from this DNA's translation, likely a read error; here the protein is translated from the DNA. The chain carries TRDV1 and TRDJ2, with 9 bases matching TRDD3. Here the J gene was assigned by germline matching of the DNA, as TCRdb has none. Germline CDR1 and CDR2: TSWWSYY and QGS. CDR3 length equals 27 residues. The DNA for the CDR3 is TGTGCTCTTGGGGAACTTGATTATAGAGGATTCCTACCCAGAGGAAGGGGATACGTGCATTTGGCAGCACAACTCTTCTTT. Its translation is CALGELDYRGFLPRGRGYVHLAAQLFF.

This clone occurred a few times. TCRdb has a much larger clone's protein, which differs at residue 7 from the translation of this DNA, likely because of a read error; what is shown is the protein translated from the DNA. The chain links TRDV2 to TRDJ3; TRDD3 is a possible D gene (5 bases). The J gene is not listed in TCRdb, so it was assigned here from a DNA match to germline. The germline V and J ends were trimmed by 0 bases and 2 bases, with 7 bases remaining between them. Germline V CDR1 and CDR2: GEAIGNYY, EKD. The CDR3 is 16 residues long. DNA of the CDR3: TGTGCCTGTGACACCGGGGGCCCCTGGGACACCCGACAGATGTTTTTC. Its protein product is CACDTGGPWDTRQMFF.

For this clone: Since a far larger clone is one base different, this is likely a read error. This sample also contains other DNA sequences that code for the same CDR3. CDR3 amino acids: CALRPSLTDKLIF. The CDR3 region has the DNA TGTGCTCTGCGGCCTTCCCTGACCGATAAGCTCATCTTT. The V segment is TRDV1, and no J call was made. The CDR3 covers 13 residues. CDR1 and CDR2 from the germline V gene are TSWWSYY and QGS.

This clone was counted a few times. The likely explanation is a read error, given a far larger clone one base away. The same CDR3 arises from other DNA sequences in this sample as well. V usage is TRDV1 and J usage is TRDJ2; TRDD3 matches 8 bases. CDR1 and CDR2 from the germline V gene are TSWWSYY and QGS. V gave up 2 bases and J gave up 4 bases; unmatched junction bases: 24. The CDR3 consists of 22 residues. The CDR3 bases are TGTGCTCTTGGGGAATTACTGCCTTCGCAGGCCTACTGGGGATACAAGACAGCACAACTCTTCTTT. As protein: CALGELLPSQAYWGYKTAQLFF.

To note about this clone: TCRdb shows a much larger clone's protein in place of this DNA's translation, and the two differ at residue 4, likely through a read error; the protein shown is translated from the DNA. The J gene is TRDJ1, the V gene TRDV3; TRDD3 is a possible D gene (6 bases). The J gene, left out of TCRdb, was set here by checking the DNA against germline. The germline gives CDR1 TVYSNPD, CDR2 GDNSRS (reference sequence). V dropped 3 bases and J dropped 7 bases, with 24 bases sitting between them. The CDR3 has 15 residues. The CDR3 loop reads CALILPPGIRGKLIF. CDR3 bases: TGTGCCTTAATTCTTCCCCCGGGGATTAGGGGTAAACTCATCTTT.

In this sample, this clone turned up a few times. The sample carries other DNA sequences with the same CDR3. V and J are TRDV1 and TRDJ1; a weak D match, TRDD3 (6 bases). Because TCRdb records no J gene, it was assigned here through a match of the DNA to germline. The CDR3 is 17 residues long. Trimming took 3 bases from V and 2 from J, leaving 19 bases between them. Germline CDR1 TSWWSYY, CDR2 QGS. Written as DNA, the CDR3 is TGTGCTCTTGGGGAGCTAAATTCGGGTACTGGGACCGATAAACTCATCTTT. This codes for CALGELNSGTGTDKLIF.

The table lists this clone with many counts. This rearrangement joins TRDV1 to TRDJ1; the match to TRDD3 covers 10 bases. Germline CDR1 is TSWWSYY and CDR2 is QGS. Trimming removed 0 bases from V and 0 bases from J; junction bases left unmatched: 13. CDR3 length: 20 residues. The CDR3 here is CALGELWPMGDTLYTDKLIF. In nucleotides, the CDR3 is TGTGCTCTTGGGGAACTTTGGCCCATGGGGGATACCTTATACACCGATAAACTCATCTTT.

This clone occurred a few times. The rearrangement uses TRDV1 and TRDJ1; perhaps TRDD2 as D (9 bases). The J gene, left out of TCRdb, was set here by checking the DNA against germline. The CDR3 is 19 amino acids. Trimming removed 0 bases at V and 10 bases at J, with 30 bases between. Looked up from germline, CDR1 is TSWWSYY and CDR2 is QGS. This CDR3 reads CALGELLPTEWGMNRALIF. CDR3 nucleotides: TGTGCTCTTGGGGAACTCCTTCCTACGGAGTGGGGGATGAATCGCGCACTCATCTTT.

The table lists this clone with a few counts. The protein TCRdb gives is from a much larger clone and does not agree with this DNA's translation at residue 16, likely a read error; the protein shown here comes from the DNA. No J gene was assigned, while the V gene was called as TRDV2; the table's D call TRDD3 went unverified against the DNA. The CDR3 is made up of 18 amino acids. The germline gives CDR1 GEAIGNYY, CDR2 EKD. CDR3 loop: CACDTVLGDTALTAQPFF. CDR3 nucleotide sequence: TGTGCCTGTGACACCGTACTGGGGGATACGGCTTTGACAGCACAACCCTTCTTT.

Points on this clone: The protein given by TCRdb reflects a much larger clone and differs at residue 9 from this DNA's translation, likely from a read error; the protein shown is the DNA's translation. The rearrangement links TRDV1 to TRDJ1, with D unclear. In the absence of a J gene in TCRdb, the DNA was matched to germline to assign it here. From germline, CDR1 is TSWWSYY and CDR2 QGS. The CDR3 extends over 16 amino acids. The V gene lost 4 bases and the J gene lost 4 bases, with 19 bases spanning the gap. CDR3 coding DNA: TGTGCTCTTGGGGGTACTTCTCCATCAACCAACGATAAACTCATCTTT. Protein product: CALGGTSPSTNDKLIF.

This clone was picked up a small number of times. Given a far larger clone just one base away, this is likely a sequencing read error. Other DNA sequences in this specimen translate into the identical CDR3. This chain connects TRDV2 to TRDJ1; the match to TRDD3 covers 13 bases. Assignment of the J gene here rests on matching the DNA to germline, because TCRdb gives none. Germline CDR1 is GEAIGNYY and CDR2 is EKD. The CDR3 contains 19 residues. This chain's CDR3 is CACDTVQLGDTAGTDKLIF. In DNA form, the CDR3 reads TGCGCCTGTGACACCGTGCAACTGGGGGATACGGCGGGGACCGATAAACTCATCTTT.

This clone showed up just a few times. TCRdb assigns this DNA the protein of a much larger clone, which departs from its translation at residue 16; this likely reflects a read error, and the protein shown comes from translating the DNA. This sequence joins TRDV1 and TRDJ1; TRDD3 might be the D (5 bases). The CDR3 has 19 amino acids. Germline CDR1 TSWWSYY, CDR2 QGS. CDR3 DNA sequence: TGTGCTCTTGGGGAAACGTGGGGTCCCTCAGGGAAGTACACCGATAGACTCATCTTT. Encoded protein: CALGETWGPSGKYTDRLIF.

This clone was detected a few times. The rearrangement links TRDV1 to TRDJ1; the D gene is possibly TRDD3 (6 bases). The J gene comes from matching the DNA to germline here; TCRdb lacks it. The CDR3 has 20 residues. Trimming removed 3 bases from V and 8 bases from J, with 34 bases in between. The germline V gene has CDR1 TSWWSYY and CDR2 QGS. CDR3 nucleotide sequence: TGTGCTCTTGGGGATCTAGGCAAGTTCCACATGCTGGGCGGGGGACCCAAACTCATCTTT. It codes for CALGDLGKFHMLGGGPKLIF.

There are many counts of this clone. This chain uses TRDV1 with TRDJ1; D not certain. The V end was cut by 7 bases, the J end by 0 bases, with 12 bases between. The germline V gene encodes CDR1 TSWWSYY and CDR2 QGS. The CDR3 has 14 residues. The DNA for the CDR3 is TGTGCTCTTGTAAGGTGGGAAAACACCGATAAACTCATCTTT. Translating gives CALVRWENTDKLIF.

With regard to this clone: For this DNA, TCRdb reports the protein of a much larger clone, which diverges at residue 16, most likely from a read error; the protein presented here is translated directly from the DNA. This same CDR3 is encoded by further DNA sequences in the sample. V gene TRDV1 combines with J gene TRDJ1; TRDD2 or TRDD3 may be the D gene (9 bases each). In germline, CDR1 is TSWWSYY, CDR2 QGS. Trimming pared 3 bases from V and 1 base from J, leaving 33 bases between. CDR3 length: 22 amino acids. CDR3: CALGEPGLPTFLGDRSTDKLIF. The DNA of the CDR3 is TGTGCTCTTGGGGAGCCCGGCCTTCCTACGTTCTTGGGGGATAGGAGCACCGATAAACTCATCTTT.